The 3 T cell receptor beta chains below come from one sample, sequenced in a study of cytomegalovirus exposure and HLA in healthy donors. Primers included in the PCR were 60 Vbeta and 13 Jbeta primers. Sequencing was performed with immunoSEQ multiplex PCR; in TCRdb, only in-frame clones are kept and a portion is missing. Of roughly 110,000 clones listed, around 77% are singletons. Sequenced sample: PBMCs. The receptors here all came from a male donor in good health and CMV-seronegative.

This clone was seen only a few times. CDR3 sequence: CASSLSSEGEQYF. The CDR3 nucleotides are TGCGCCAGCAGCTTGTCTAGCGAGGGCGAGCAGTACTTC. The chain carries TRBV5-1 and TRBJ2-7, with D perhaps matching TRBD2 (6 bases). This CDR3 comprises 13 residues. The germline V and J ends were trimmed by 1 base and 6 bases, with 11 bases remaining between them. Germline V CDR1 and CDR2: SGHRS, YFSETQ.

The rearrangement joins TRBV19 to TRBJ2-5; possible D gene TRBD2, 5 bases. Germline V lookup: CDR1 LNHDA, CDR2 SQIVND (reference sequence). The CDR3 spans 14 residues. With 1 base removed from V and 4 bases from J, the gap between germline ends came to 10 bases. The CDR3 region has the DNA TGTGCCAGTAGTATAGTTCAGCGGCCAGAGACCCAGTACTTC. Its protein product is CASSIVQRPETQYF. The entire variable domain, with the rest obtained from reference TRBV19 and TRBJ2-5, is as follows: DGGITQSPKYLFRKEGQNVTLSCEQNLNHDAMYWYRQDPGQGLRLIYYSQIVNDFQKGDIAEGYSVSREKKESFPLTVTSAQKNPTAFYLCASSIVQRPETQYFGPGTRLLVL.

This clone was seen more than once but under ten times. The chain joins TRBV30 to TRBJ2-7; TRBD1 aligns across 8 bases. Looked up from germline, CDR1 is GTSNPN and CDR2 is SVGIG (reference sequence). CDR3 size: 14 residues. J lost 2 bases, V lost 2 bases, and 5 bases had no gene match. The CDR3 DNA reads TGTGCCTGGAGTCGGGACAGGCGAACCTACGAGCAGTACTTC. It codes for CAWSRDRRTYEQYF.